A single sample gave rise to the 7 T cell receptor beta chains below, sequenced in a study of blood T cell repertoires in COVID-19. Only in-frame clones appear in the TCRdb table, and some are missing; sequencing was by immunoSEQ multiplex PCR. This table holds fewer than 650,000 clones, about 89% found once. The sequencing input was peripheral blood. Source of these receptors: a woman between 50 and 59 years old with COVID-19, enrolled during active disease.

Turning to this clone: The same CDR3 arises from other DNA sequences in this sample as well. The chain has TRBV10-3 and TRBJ1-1, with a weak D call TRBD1 (5 bases). V lost 3 bases, J lost 5 bases, and 10 bases lay in between. CDR3 length: 13 amino acids. Germline V lookup: CDR1 ENHRY, CDR2 SYGVKD. Written as DNA, the CDR3 is TGTGCCATCAGTGAAGCGGGGGGGACTGAAGCTTTCTTT. It codes for CAISEAGGTEAFF.

V and J are TRBV5-4 and TRBJ2-3; 11 bases map to TRBD1. J gave up 14 bases and V 4 bases, and 6 bases lay outside the gene matches. Germline V gene data show CDR1 as SGHNT and CDR2 as YYREEE (reference sequence). The CDR3 runs 12 residues. The CDR3 protein is CASSPGTGGWYF. The CDR3 region has the DNA TGTGCCAGCAGCCCAGGGACAGGGGGTTGGTATTTT.

The J gene is TRBJ1-4, the V gene TRBV3-1 (or the pseudogene TRBV3-2); 9 positions agree with TRBD1. The germline V gene has CDR1 LGHDT and CDR2 YNNKEL (reference sequence). The CDR3 spans 17 residues. V shed 3 bases, J shed 7 bases, and the junction held 12 bases outside the gene matches. The DNA of the CDR3 is TGTGCCAGCAGCCATCCGGGACAGGGTCTTGCTAGTGAAAAACTGTTTTTT. This gives the protein CASSHPGQGLASEKLFF.

J is TRBJ2-1 and V is TRBV24-1; 7 nucleotides agree with TRBD1. The CDR3 runs to 16 residues. J lost 9 bases, V lost 3 bases, and 13 bases had no gene match. The germline CDR1 and CDR2 sequences are KGHDR and SFDVKD. The CDR3 bases are TGTGCCACCAGTGATCCGAGACAGGGATCACGGGGTGAGCAGTTCTTC. Its protein is CATSDPRQGSRGEQFF.

The chain carries TRBV5-1 and TRBJ2-3; 7 nucleotides match TRBD1. Germline assignment: CDR1 SGHRS and CDR2 YFSETQ. V dropped 6 bases and J dropped 5; count of bases not matched to a gene: 21. The CDR3 runs 18 residues. For the CDR3, the DNA is TGCGCCAGCACCCAAAGGGACAGCGAGGCCCCTTTGGGAGATACGCAGTATTTT. Its translation is CASTQRDSEAPLGDTQYF.

The chain employs TRBV4-2 and TRBJ1-3; 8 positions match TRBD1. With V trimmed by 4 bases and J by 2 bases, 7 bases remained unmatched. CDR1 LGHNA and CDR2 YNFKEQ come from the germline V gene. The CDR3 sequence is 16 residues long. This chain's CDR3 is CASSPPMDRAGNTIYF. DNA of the CDR3: TGTGCCAGCAGCCCACCCATGGACAGGGCTGGAAACACCATATATTTT.

The rearrangement links TRBV11-2 to TRBJ1-4; the D is unclear. The CDR3 spans 12 residues. Deletions cut 5 bases from V and 8 bases from J, with 9 bases between. Germline V CDR1 and CDR2: SGHAT, FQNNGV. Here the CDR3 reads CASSRNREKLFF. CDR3 coding DNA: TGTGCCAGCAGCAGAAACCGGGAAAAACTGTTTTTT.